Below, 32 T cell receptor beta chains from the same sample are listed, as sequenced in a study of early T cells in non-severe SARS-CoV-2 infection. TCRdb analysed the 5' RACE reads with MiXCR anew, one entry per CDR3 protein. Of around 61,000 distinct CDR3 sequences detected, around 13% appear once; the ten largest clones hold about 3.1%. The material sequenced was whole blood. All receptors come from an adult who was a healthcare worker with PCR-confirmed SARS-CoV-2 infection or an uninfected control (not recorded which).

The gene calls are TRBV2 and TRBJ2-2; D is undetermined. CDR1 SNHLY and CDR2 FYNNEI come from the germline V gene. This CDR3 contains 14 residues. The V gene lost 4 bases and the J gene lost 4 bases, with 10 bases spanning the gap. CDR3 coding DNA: TGTGCCAGCAGTGGAGAGTCGGTCACCGGGGAGCTGTTTTTT. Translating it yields CASSGESVTGELFF.

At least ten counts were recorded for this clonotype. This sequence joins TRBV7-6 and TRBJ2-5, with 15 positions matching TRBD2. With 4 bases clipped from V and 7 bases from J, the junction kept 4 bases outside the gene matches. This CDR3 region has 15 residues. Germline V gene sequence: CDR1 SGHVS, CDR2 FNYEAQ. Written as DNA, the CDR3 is TGTGCCAGCAGCTCCACGGGACTAGCGGGGGGGACCCAGTACTTC. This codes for CASSSTGLAGGTQYF.

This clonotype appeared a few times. The CDR3 is CASRARGGNTIYF. In nucleotides, the CDR3 is TGTGCCAGCAGGGCGAGGGGTGGAAACACCATATATTTT. J is TRBJ1-3 and V is TRBV12-3 or TRBV12-4; tentatively, D is TRBD1 (5 bases). The CDR3 covers 13 residues. The V end lost 6 bases, the J end lost 3 bases, and 9 bases lay between the germline ends.

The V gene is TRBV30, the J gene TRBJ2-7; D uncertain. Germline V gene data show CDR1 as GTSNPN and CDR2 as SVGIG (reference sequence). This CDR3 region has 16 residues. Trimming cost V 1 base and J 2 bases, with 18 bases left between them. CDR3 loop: CAWSGFPPGLAYEQYF. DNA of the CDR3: TGTGCCTGGAGTGGCTTTCCCCCGGGTTTGGCCTACGAGCAGTACTTC. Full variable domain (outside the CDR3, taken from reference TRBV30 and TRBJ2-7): SQTIHQWPATLVQPVGSPLSLECTVEGTSNPNLYWYRQAAGRGLQLLFYSVGIGQISSEVPQNLSASRPQDRQFILSSKKLLLSDSGFYLCAWSGFPPGLAYEQYFGPGTRLTVT.

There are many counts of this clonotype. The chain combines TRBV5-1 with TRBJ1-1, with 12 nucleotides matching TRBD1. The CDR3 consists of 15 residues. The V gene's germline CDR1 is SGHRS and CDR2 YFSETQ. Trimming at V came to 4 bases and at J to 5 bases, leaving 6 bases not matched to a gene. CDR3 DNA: TGCGCCAGCAGCCACCGGGACAGGGGGCCAACTGAAGCTTTCTTT. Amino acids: CASSHRDRGPTEAFF.

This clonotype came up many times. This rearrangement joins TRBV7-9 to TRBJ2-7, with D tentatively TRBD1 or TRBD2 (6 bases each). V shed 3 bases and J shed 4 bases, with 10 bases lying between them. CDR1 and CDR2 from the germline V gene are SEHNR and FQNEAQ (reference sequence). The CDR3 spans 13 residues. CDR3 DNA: TGTGCCAGCAGCTTGGGCGGGACATACGAGCAGTACTTC. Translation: CASSLGGTYEQYF.

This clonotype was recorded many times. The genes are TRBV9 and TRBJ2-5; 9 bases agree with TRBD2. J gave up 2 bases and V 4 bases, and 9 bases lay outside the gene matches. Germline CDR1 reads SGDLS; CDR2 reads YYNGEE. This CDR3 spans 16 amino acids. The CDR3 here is CASSPNLAGIQETQYF. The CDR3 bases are TGTGCCAGCAGCCCGAATCTAGCGGGGATACAAGAGACCCAGTACTTC. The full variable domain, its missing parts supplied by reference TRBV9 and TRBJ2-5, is DSGVTQTPKHLITATGQRVTLRCSPRSGDLSVYWYQQSLDQGLQFLIQYYNGEERAKGNILERFSAQQFPDLHSELNLSSLELGDSALYFCASSPNLAGIQETQYFGPGTRLLVL.

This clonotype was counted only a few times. CDR3 sequence (DNA): TGCAGCGTCCTCGCACCTCCTTCGGGGGGCTACACCTTC. Amino acids: CSVLAPPSGGYTF. The chain employs TRBV29-1 and TRBJ1-2; no firm D call. The germline V and J ends were trimmed by 6 bases and 8 bases, with 19 bases remaining between them. This CDR3 has 13 amino acids. Germline V gene sequence: CDR1 SQVTM, CDR2 ANQGSEA.

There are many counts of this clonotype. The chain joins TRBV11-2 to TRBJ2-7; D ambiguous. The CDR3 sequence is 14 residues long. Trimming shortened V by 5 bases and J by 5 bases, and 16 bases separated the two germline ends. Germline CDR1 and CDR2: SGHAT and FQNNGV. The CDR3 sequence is CASSGPSPANEQYF. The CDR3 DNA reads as TGTGCCAGCAGCGGGCCCTCACCGGCCAACGAGCAGTACTTC.

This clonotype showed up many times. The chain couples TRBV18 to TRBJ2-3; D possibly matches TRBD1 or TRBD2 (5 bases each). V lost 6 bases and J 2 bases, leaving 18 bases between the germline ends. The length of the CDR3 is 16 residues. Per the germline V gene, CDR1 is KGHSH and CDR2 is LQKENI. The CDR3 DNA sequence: TGTGCCAGCTCCCCCGCGGTGGGGGACCCCACAGATACGCAGTATTTT. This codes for CASSPAVGDPTDTQYF. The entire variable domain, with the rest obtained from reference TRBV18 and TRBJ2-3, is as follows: NAGVMQNPRHLVRRRGQEARLRCSPMKGHSHVYWYRQLPEEGLKFMVYLQKENIIDESGMPKERFSAEFPKEGPSILRIQQVVRGDSAAYFCASSPAVGDPTDTQYFGPGTRLTVL.

Here the CDR3 reads CASNNQGYSPLHF. CDR3 in DNA: TGTGCCAGCAATAACCAGGGTTACTCACCCCTCCACTTT. The chain is built from TRBV9 and TRBJ1-6; possible D gene TRBD1, 5 bases. The CDR3 runs to 13 residues. With 6 bases removed from V and 10 bases from J, the gap between germline ends came to 14 bases. The germline CDR1 and CDR2 sequences are SGDLS and YYNGEE.

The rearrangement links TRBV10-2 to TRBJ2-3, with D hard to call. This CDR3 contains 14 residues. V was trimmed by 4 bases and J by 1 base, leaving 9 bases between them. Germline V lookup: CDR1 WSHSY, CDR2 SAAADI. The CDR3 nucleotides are TGCGCCAGCAGTGTGAGCAGGCGCACAGATACGCAGTATTTT. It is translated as CASSVSRRTDTQYF.

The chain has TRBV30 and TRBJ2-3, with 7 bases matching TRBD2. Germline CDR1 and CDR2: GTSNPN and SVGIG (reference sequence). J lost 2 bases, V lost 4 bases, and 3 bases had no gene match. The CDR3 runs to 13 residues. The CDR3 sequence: CAWMGGSTDTQYF. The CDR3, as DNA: TGTGCCTGGATGGGGGGGTCCACAGATACGCAGTATTTT.

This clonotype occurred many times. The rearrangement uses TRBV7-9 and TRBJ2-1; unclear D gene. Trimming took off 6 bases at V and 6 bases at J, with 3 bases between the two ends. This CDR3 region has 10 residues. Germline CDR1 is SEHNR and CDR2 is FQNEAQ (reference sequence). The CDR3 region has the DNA TGTGCCAGCAGTTTCAATGAGCAGTTCTTC. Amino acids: CASSFNEQFF. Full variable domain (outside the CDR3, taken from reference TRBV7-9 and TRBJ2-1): DTGVSQNPRHKITKRGQNVTFRCDPISEHNRLYWYRQTLGQGPEFLTYFQNEAQLEKSRLLSDRFSAERPKGSFSTLEIQRTEQGDSAMYLCASSFNEQFFGPGTRLTVL.

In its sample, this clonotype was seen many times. The CDR3 nucleotides are TGTGCCAGCAGCTTAGAATGGGGGCAGACCTACGAGCAGTACTTC. Residues: CASSLEWGQTYEQYF. The rearrangement joins TRBV11-2 to TRBJ2-7; weak D call: TRBD1 (6 bases). Per germline, CDR1 SGHAT and CDR2 FQNNGV. The CDR3 length is 15 residues. V lost 0 bases and J lost 2, with 11 bases in between.

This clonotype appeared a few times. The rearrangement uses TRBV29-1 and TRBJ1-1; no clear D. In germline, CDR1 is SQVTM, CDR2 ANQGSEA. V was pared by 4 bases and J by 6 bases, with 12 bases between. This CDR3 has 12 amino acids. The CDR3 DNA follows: TGCAGCGTTGCCCAGACGACGGCTGAAGCTTTCTTT. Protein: CSVAQTTAEAFF.

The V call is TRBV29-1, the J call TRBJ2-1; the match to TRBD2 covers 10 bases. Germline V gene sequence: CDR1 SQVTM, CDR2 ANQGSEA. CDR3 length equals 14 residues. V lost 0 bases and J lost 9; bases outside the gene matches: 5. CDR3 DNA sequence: TGCAGCGTTGAAGAAGGGCTAGCGGGAGTTGAGCAGTTCTTC. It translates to CSVEEGLAGVEQFF.

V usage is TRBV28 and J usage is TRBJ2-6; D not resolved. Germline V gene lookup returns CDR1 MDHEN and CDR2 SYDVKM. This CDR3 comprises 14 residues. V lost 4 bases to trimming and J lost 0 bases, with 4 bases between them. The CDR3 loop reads CASSSVSGANVLTF. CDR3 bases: TGTGCCAGCAGTTCAGTCTCTGGGGCCAACGTCCTGACTTTC.

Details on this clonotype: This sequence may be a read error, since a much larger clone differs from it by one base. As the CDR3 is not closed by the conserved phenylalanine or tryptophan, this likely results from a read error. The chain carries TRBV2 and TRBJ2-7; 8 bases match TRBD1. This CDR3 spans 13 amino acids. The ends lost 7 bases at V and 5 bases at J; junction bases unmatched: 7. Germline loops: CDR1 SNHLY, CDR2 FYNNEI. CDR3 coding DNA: TGTGCCAGCAAAGGACAGGGACCCCACGAGCAGTACTCC. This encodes CASKGQGPHEQYS.

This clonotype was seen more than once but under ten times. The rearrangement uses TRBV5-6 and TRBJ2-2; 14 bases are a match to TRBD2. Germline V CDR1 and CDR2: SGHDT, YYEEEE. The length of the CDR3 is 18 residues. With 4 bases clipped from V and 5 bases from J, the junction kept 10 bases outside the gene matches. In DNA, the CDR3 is TGTGCCAGCAGCACCCGGACTAGCGGGAGGCCGGCTACCGGGGAGCTGTTTTTT. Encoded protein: CASSTRTSGRPATGELFF. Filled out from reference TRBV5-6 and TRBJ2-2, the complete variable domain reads DAGVTQSPTHLIKTRGQQVTLRCSPKSGHDTVSWYQQALGQGPQFIFQYYEEEERQRGNFPDRFSGHQFPNYSSELNVNALLLGDSALYLCASSTRTSGRPATGELFFGEGSRLTVL.

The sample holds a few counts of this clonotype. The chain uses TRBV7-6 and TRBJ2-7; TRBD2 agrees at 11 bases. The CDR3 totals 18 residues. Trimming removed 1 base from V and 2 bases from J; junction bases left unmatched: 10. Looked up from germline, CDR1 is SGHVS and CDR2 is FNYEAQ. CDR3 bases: TGTGCCAGCAGCTTAGGGTGGGCTAGCGGGGGGCTAACCTACGAGCAGTACTTC. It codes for CASSLGWASGGLTYEQYF. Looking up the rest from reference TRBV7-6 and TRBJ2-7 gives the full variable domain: GAGVSQSPRYKVTKRGQDVALRCDPISGHVSLYWYRQALGQGPEFLTYFNYEAQQDKSGLPNDRFSAERPEGSISTLTIQRTEQRDSAMYRCASSLGWASGGLTYEQYFGPGTRLTVT.

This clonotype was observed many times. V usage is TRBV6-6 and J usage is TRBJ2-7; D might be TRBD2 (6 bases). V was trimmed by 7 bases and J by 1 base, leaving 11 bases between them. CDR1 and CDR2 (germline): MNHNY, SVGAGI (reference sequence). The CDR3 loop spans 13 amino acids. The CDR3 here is CASTEGTSYEQYF. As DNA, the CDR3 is TGTGCCAGCACCGAAGGGACTTCCTACGAGCAGTACTTC.

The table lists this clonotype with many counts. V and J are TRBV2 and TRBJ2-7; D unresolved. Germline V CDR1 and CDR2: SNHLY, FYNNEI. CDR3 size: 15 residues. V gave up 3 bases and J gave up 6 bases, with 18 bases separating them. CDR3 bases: TGTGCCAGCAGTGACGGACGCGTCCTCCCGGGCGAGCAGTACTTC. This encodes CASSDGRVLPGEQYF.

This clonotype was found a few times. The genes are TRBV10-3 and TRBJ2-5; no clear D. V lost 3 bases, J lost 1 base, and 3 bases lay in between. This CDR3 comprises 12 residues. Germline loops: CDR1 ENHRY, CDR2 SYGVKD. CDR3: CAISDPQETQYF. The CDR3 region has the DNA TGTGCCATCAGTGACCCCCAAGAGACCCAGTACTTC.

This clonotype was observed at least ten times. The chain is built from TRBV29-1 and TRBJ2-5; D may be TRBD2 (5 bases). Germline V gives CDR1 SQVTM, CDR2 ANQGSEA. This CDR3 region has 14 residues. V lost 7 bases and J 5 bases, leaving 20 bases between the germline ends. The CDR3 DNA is TGCAGCGCCGAAGACGCGACGGGCGGGGAGACCCAGTACTTC. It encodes CSAEDATGGETQYF.

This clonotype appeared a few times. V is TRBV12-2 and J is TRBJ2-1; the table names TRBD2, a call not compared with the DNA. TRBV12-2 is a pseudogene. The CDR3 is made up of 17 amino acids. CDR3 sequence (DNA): TGTGCAAGTCGCTTAGTCAGCGCTAGCGGGGGATACAATGAGCAGTTCTTC. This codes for CASRLVSASGGYNEQFF.

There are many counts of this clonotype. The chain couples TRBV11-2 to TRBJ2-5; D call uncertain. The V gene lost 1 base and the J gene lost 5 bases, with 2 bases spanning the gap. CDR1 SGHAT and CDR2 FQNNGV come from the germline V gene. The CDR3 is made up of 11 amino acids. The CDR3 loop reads CASSLVETQYF. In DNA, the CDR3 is TGTGCCAGCAGCTTAGTTGAGACCCAGTACTTC.

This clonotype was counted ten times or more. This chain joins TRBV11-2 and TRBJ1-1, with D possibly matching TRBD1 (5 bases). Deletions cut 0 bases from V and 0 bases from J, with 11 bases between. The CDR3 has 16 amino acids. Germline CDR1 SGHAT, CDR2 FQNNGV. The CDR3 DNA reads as TGTGCCAGCAGCTTAGATGGGGCCTTTATGAACACTGAAGCTTTCTTT. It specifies CASSLDGAFMNTEAFF.

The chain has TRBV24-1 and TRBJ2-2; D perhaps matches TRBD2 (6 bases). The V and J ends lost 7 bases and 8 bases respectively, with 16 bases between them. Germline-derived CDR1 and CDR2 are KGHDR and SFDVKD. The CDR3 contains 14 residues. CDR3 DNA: TGTGCCACCAGCCGGAATAGCGGTTCTGGGGAGCTGTTTTTT. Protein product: CATSRNSGSGELFF.

The CDR3 is CASSQDYSATNSGANVLTF. The CDR3 DNA sequence: TGTGCCAGCAGCCAGGATTATAGCGCCACAAACTCTGGGGCCAACGTCCTGACTTTC. The chain carries TRBV3-2 and TRBJ2-6; TRBD1 is the table's D call, not checked against the DNA. TRBV3-2 is an annotated pseudogene. The CDR3 is 19 amino acids.

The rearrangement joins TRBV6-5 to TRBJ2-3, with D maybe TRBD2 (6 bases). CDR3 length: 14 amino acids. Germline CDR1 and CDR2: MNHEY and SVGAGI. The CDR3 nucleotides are TGTGCTAGTGCGGGGCGGGTGAGCACAGATACGCAGTATTTT. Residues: CASAGRVSTDTQYF.

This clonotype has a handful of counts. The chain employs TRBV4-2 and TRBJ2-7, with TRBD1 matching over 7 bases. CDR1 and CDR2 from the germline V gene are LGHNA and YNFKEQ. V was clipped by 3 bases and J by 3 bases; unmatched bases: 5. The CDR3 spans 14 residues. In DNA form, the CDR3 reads TGTGCCAGCAGCCAGAACAGGGGTGGCTACGAGCAGTACTTC. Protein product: CASSQNRGGYEQYF.